This T cell receptor (beta chain) was sequenced in a study of blood T cell repertoires in COVID-19. Across the whole study: Samples taken during acute and convalescent COVID-19 were collected in the United States, Italy and Spain.

Per the authors' pipeline: Amplifying reference gene primers gave estimates of nucleated cell counts. Profiling relied on immunoSEQ multiplex PCR, and the TCRdb table lists in-frame clones only, not all of them. Clone size and V and J calls were adopted from that table, with D and trimming inferred from the DNA. Of approximately 35,000 clones in the sample, 65% to 90% were seen once. V dropped 5 bases and J dropped 4 bases, with 9 bases sitting between them. Germline values: CDR1 ENHRY, CDR2 SYGVKD. The CDR3 totals 12 residues. The chain joins TRBV10-3 to TRBJ2-7; D is ambiguous. The sequenced sample was peripheral blood. The sequence derives from a man in his sixties with active COVID-19. The CDR3 spells CAISRGFYEQYF. DNA of the CDR3: TGTGCCATCAGTCGAGGATTTTACGAGCAGTACTTC.